The 23 T cell receptor beta chains below come from one sample, sequenced in a study of PD-1 blockade in classical Hodgkin lymphoma. Here immunoSEQ multiplex PCR was the method, and the copy in TCRdb shows in-frame clones only, minus some. The profile covers around 57,000 clones, with around nine tenths appearing a single time and 6.5% to 8.5% taken by the ten largest. The time point: cycle 4 day 1 (C4D1), after more than five weeks of nivolumab. All the patients suffered relapse after autologous stem cell transplantation, and brentuximab vedotin exposure differed. The source was peripheral blood mononuclear cells (PBMCs), collected before the fourth cycle of nivolumab. These receptors were obtained from a human donor with classical Hodgkin lymphoma.

V is TRBV11-3 and J is TRBJ2-6, with D perhaps matching TRBD1 (5 bases). Trimming took off 4 bases at V and 0 bases at J, with 16 bases between the two ends. Per the germline V gene, CDR1 is SGHNT and CDR2 is YENEEA. The CDR3 length is 18 residues. The CDR3 region has the DNA TGTGCCAGCAGCTCCTCTGGCACAGGCTACTCTGGGGCCAACGTCCTGACTTTC. It specifies CASSSSGTGYSGANVLTF.

The CDR3 DNA reads TGTGCCAGCAGCCCCAGCAGGGAGACCCAGTACTTC. Its translation: CASSPSRETQYF. The V and J genes are TRBV11-2 and TRBJ2-5; D is uncertain. The length of the CDR3 is 12 residues. The V end lost 5 bases, the J end lost 5 bases, and 9 bases lay between the germline ends. Germline V gives CDR1 SGHAT, CDR2 FQNNGV.

This clone was seen once. This chain connects TRBV4-2 to TRBJ2-6; no clear D. Germline V lookup: CDR1 LGHNA, CDR2 YNFKEQ. CDR3 size: 17 residues. The V and J ends lost 2 bases and 2 bases respectively, with 13 bases between them. CDR3 DNA: TGTGCCAGCAGCCAAAGGCCCAGTCCGCCTGGGGCCAACGTCCTGACTTTC. Amino acids: CASSQRPSPPGANVLTF.

This rearrangement joins TRBV5-8 to TRBJ1-3; 7 bases map to TRBD1. Unmatched junction bases numbered 8, after V lost 0 bases and J lost 2 bases. In germline, CDR1 is SGHTS, CDR2 YDEGEE. This CDR3 comprises 17 residues. This CDR3 is CASSLAVRGMAGNTIYF. The CDR3 nucleotides read TGTGCCAGCAGCTTGGCGGTCAGGGGGATGGCTGGAAACACCATATATTTT.

V is TRBV2 and J is TRBJ2-1, with no clear D. CDR1 is SNHLY and CDR2 is FYNNEI in the germline V gene. V lost 6 bases and J 0 bases, leaving 12 bases between the germline ends. The CDR3 contains 15 residues. The CDR3 sequence: CASRQTRSSYNEQFF. CDR3 sequence (DNA): TGTGCCAGCAGACAAACACGGAGCTCCTACAATGAGCAGTTCTTC.

This rearrangement joins TRBV19 to TRBJ1-5; TRBD1 aligns across 7 bases. With 7 bases clipped from V and 7 bases from J, the junction kept 7 bases outside the gene matches. Per germline, CDR1 LNHDA and CDR2 SQIVND (reference sequence). The CDR3 is made up of 13 amino acids. DNA of the CDR3: TGTGCCAGTAATCAGGGGGGTGGGCAGCCCCAGCATTTT. Encoded protein: CASNQGGGQPQHF.

V usage is TRBV7-3 and J usage is TRBJ2-1, with D possibly being TRBD1 (5 bases). Germline assignment: CDR1 SGHTA and CDR2 FQGTGA. The CDR3 spans 15 residues. The V and J ends lost 5 bases and 5 bases respectively, with 16 bases between them. The CDR3 loop is CASSPQGSGNNEQFF. The CDR3 bases are TGTGCCAGCAGCCCGCAGGGTAGTGGAAACAATGAGCAGTTCTTC.

The CDR3 DNA reads TGTGCCAGCAGTTTAATAAAGCAAACCCTCTCCTACAATGAGCAGTTCTTC. This gives the protein CASSLIKQTLSYNEQFF. The chain uses TRBV27 and TRBJ2-1; D is unresolved. Trimming took off 2 bases at V and 0 bases at J, with 14 bases between the two ends. The CDR3 is 17 amino acids. Germline-derived CDR1 and CDR2 are MNHEY and SMNVEV (reference sequence).

This clone came up a few times. J is TRBJ1-1 and V is TRBV5-4, with D maybe TRBD1 (6 bases). Trimming left V 0 bases short and J 2 bases short, with 8 bases between. This CDR3 is built from 14 residues. Germline V gene sequence: CDR1 SGHNT, CDR2 YYREEE (reference sequence). DNA for the CDR3: TGTGCCAGCAGCTTGGACAGGGAAAACACTGAAGCTTTCTTT. Translating it yields CASSLDRENTEAFF.

Worth noting for this clone: This CDR3 is also generated by other DNA sequences in the sample. The chain carries TRBV6-5 and TRBJ2-3; D is undetermined. V lost 8 bases, J lost 0 bases, and 9 bases lay in between. The V gene's germline CDR1 is MNHEY and CDR2 SVGAGI. This CDR3 is 13 amino acids long. CDR3 bases: TGTGCCAGCTGGCAGTCCAGCACAGATACGCAGTATTTT. It yields the protein CASWQSSTDTQYF.

V is TRBV19 and J is TRBJ2-1; the D gene is possibly TRBD1 (5 bases). V shed 2 bases and J shed 1 base, with 12 bases lying between them. The CDR3 runs to 16 residues. Germline CDR1 LNHDA, CDR2 SQIVND (reference sequence). The CDR3 loop is CASSISRAVSYNEQFF. CDR3 coding DNA: TGTGCCAGTAGTATAAGCAGGGCGGTTTCCTACAATGAGCAGTTCTTC.

This clone was observed once. The V and J genes are TRBV27 and TRBJ2-3, with a possible D match to TRBD2 (6 bases). The CDR3 is made up of 13 amino acids. CDR1 and CDR2 (germline): MNHEY, SMNVEV (reference sequence). Trimming cost V 10 bases and J 6 bases, with 17 bases left between them. DNA of the CDR3: TGTGCCACGCGGGGTAGTTCTTCGGATACGCAGTATTTT. Its protein product is CATRGSSSDTQYF.

Here the CDR3 reads CSVQTGGGSAEAFF. Here the CDR3 DNA reads TGCAGCGTCCAAACCGGAGGAGGCAGCGCCGAAGCTTTCTTT. The rearrangement joins TRBV29-1 to TRBJ1-1; D ambiguous. The CDR3 runs to 14 residues. The V and J ends lost 6 bases and 8 bases respectively, with 22 bases between them. Germline-derived CDR1 and CDR2 are SQVTM and ANQGSEA.

The chain uses TRBV6-5 and TRBJ1-4, with 9 bases matching TRBD1. CDR1 MNHEY and CDR2 SVGAGI come from the germline V gene. This CDR3 spans 16 amino acids. V shed 4 bases, J shed 0 bases, and the junction held 3 bases outside the gene matches. CDR3 nucleotides: TGTGCCAGCAGTTGGGACAGGGCCCCAACTAATGAAAAACTGTTTTTT. Protein product: CASSWDRAPTNEKLFF.

This clone was recorded once. The CDR3: CAISDPRGQGGTGELFF. In DNA form, the CDR3 reads TGTGCCATCAGTGACCCCCGCGGACAGGGCGGAACCGGGGAGCTGTTTTTT. V usage is TRBV10-3 and J usage is TRBJ2-2; 8 bases agree with TRBD1. The germline V gene encodes CDR1 ENHRY and CDR2 SYGVKD. Trimming cost V 3 bases and J 5 bases; bases outside gene matches: 11. The CDR3 totals 17 residues.

The V call is TRBV6-6, the J call TRBJ2-2; D ambiguous. Looked up from germline, CDR1 is MNHNY and CDR2 is SVGAGI (reference sequence). This CDR3 spans 13 amino acids. This CDR3 is CATQPSPTGELFF. In DNA, the CDR3 is TGTGCGACCCAACCTAGTCCCACCGGGGAGCTGTTTTTT.

CDR3 DNA: TGTGCCAGCAGCTCCATGGAGGCCGAAGAGACCCAGTACTTC. This gives the protein CASSSMEAEETQYF. The rearrangement uses TRBV11-2 and TRBJ2-5, with D possibly matching TRBD2 (5 bases). Trimming removed 4 bases at V and 3 bases at J, with 12 bases between. This CDR3 has 14 amino acids. Looked up from germline, CDR1 is SGHAT and CDR2 is FQNNGV.

This rearrangement joins TRBV28 to TRBJ2-6, with 12 bases fitting TRBD2. Germline V CDR1 and CDR2: MDHEN, SYDVKM. The V segment lost 7 bases and the J segment 4 bases; nucleotides outside the gene matches: 5. The CDR3 spans 16 residues. CDR3 loop: CASTSGGAGGANVLTF. In nucleotides, the CDR3 is TGTGCCAGCACTAGCGGGGGGGCAGGAGGGGCCAACGTCCTGACTTTC.

The chain joins TRBV4-1 to TRBJ2-2, with 7 bases that match TRBD1. The germline V gene has CDR1 MGHRA and CDR2 YSYEKL. V was pared by 0 bases and J by 6 bases, with 1 base of the junction left unmatched. The CDR3 is 14 amino acids. The CDR3 sequence is CASSQETGSGELFF. The CDR3 DNA reads as TGCGCCAGCAGCCAAGAGACAGGGTCCGGGGAGCTGTTTTTT.

This chain links TRBV2 with TRBJ1-4; TRBD1 might be the D (6 bases). Between the trimmed V and J ends, which lost 8 bases and 6 bases, there was a span of 16 bases. The germline V gene encodes CDR1 SNHLY and CDR2 FYNNEI. The CDR3 extends over 14 amino acids. CDR3 region: CASEGEQVYEKLFF. CDR3 sequence (DNA): TGTGCCAGCGAGGGGGAACAGGTCTATGAAAAACTGTTTTTT.

J is TRBJ2-3 and V is TRBV5-1; 8 bases align to TRBD2. Germline V gives CDR1 SGHRS, CDR2 YFSETQ. The V segment lost 4 bases and the J segment 6 bases; nucleotides outside the gene matches: 10. The CDR3 runs 15 residues. CDR3 nucleotides: TGCGCCAGCAGCCCTTCCTGGGGCGGGAGGGATACGCAGTATTTT. Its translation: CASSPSWGGRDTQYF. The variable domain in full, completed from reference TRBV5-1 and TRBJ2-3, reads KAGVTQTPRYLIKTRGQQVTLSCSPISGHRSVSWYQQTPGQGLQFLFEYFSETQRNKGNFPGRFSGRQFSNSRSEMNVSTLELGDSALYLCASSPSWGGRDTQYFGPGTRLTVL.

The V gene is TRBV28, the J gene TRBJ1-1; no definite D call. Germline assignment: CDR1 MDHEN and CDR2 SYDVKM. The CDR3 sequence is 13 residues long. V was cut by 6 bases and J by 4 bases, with 12 bases left in between. This CDR3 reads CASSQDRVTEAFF. CDR3 nucleotide sequence: TGTGCCAGCAGCCAAGATAGGGTCACTGAAGCTTTCTTT.

This sequence joins TRBV10-3 and TRBJ2-5; TRBD1 is a possible D gene (6 bases). Germline CDR1 reads ENHRY; CDR2 reads SYGVKD. The V and J ends lost 1 base and 7 bases respectively, with 13 bases between them. CDR3 length equals 14 residues. The CDR3 DNA reads TGTGCCATCAGTGAGTACCAGCAAGGGGGGACCCAGTACTTC. Translated: CAISEYQQGGTQYF.